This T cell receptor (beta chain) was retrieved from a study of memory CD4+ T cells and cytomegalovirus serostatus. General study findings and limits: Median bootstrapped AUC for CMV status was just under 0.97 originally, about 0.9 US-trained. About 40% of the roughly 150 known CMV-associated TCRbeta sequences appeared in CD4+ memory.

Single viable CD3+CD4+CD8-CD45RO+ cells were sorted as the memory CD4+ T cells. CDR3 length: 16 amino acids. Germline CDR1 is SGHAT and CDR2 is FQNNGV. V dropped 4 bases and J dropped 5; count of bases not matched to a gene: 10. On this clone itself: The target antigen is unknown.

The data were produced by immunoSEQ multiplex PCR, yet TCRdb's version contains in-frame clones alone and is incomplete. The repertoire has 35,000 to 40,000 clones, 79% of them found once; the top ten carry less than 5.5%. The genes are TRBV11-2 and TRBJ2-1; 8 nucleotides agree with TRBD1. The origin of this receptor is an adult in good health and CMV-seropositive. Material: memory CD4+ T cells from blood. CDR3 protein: CASSSYRGKNNNEQFF. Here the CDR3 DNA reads TGTGCCAGCAGCTCTTACAGGGGGAAAAATAACAATGAGCAGTTCTTC.